Below are 8 T cell receptor beta chains sequenced from a single sample in a study of identical twins. TCRdb redid the calling of the 5' RACE reads with MiXCR, one entry per CDR3 protein. The sample has some 200,000 distinct CDR3 sequences; approximately 8.3% are singletons. These same records also appear under a second study, on yellow fever vaccine responses in identical twins.

The specimen was memory (CD45RO+) T cells sorted from blood. These receptors all come from a woman aged 18 to 35 in good health.

This clonotype occurred a few times. The chain has TRBV5-1 and TRBJ2-5; the D gene is possibly TRBD2 (5 bases). Germline assignment: CDR1 SGHRS and CDR2 YFSETQ. This CDR3 has 14 amino acids. V lost 1 base to trimming and J lost 3 bases, with 10 bases between them. The CDR3 reads CASSLSATKETQYF. In DNA, the CDR3 is TGCGCCAGCAGCTTGAGTGCGACTAAAGAGACCCAGTACTTC.

This clonotype was seen more than once but under ten times. The CDR3 DNA reads as TGTGCCATCAGTTTATATACAGGGGAGACCCAGTACTTC. Translating gives CAISLYTGETQYF. The chain carries TRBV10-3 and TRBJ2-5; the D gene is possibly TRBD1 (6 bases). The CDR3 contains 13 residues. V lost 5 bases, J lost 5 bases, and 12 bases lay in between. CDR1 is ENHRY, CDR2 SYGVKD, per germline.

This clonotype occurred many times. V gene TRBV9 combines with J gene TRBJ1-3; D is perhaps TRBD1 (6 bases). V was clipped by 4 bases and J by 1 base, with 12 bases between them. The V gene's germline CDR1 is SGDLS and CDR2 YYNGEE. There are 15 residues in the CDR3. The CDR3 spells CASSPGHSSGNTIYF. The CDR3 DNA is TGTGCCAGCAGCCCGGGACACTCGTCTGGAAACACCATATATTTT.

The chain employs TRBV5-6 and TRBJ2-7; the match to TRBD2 covers 8 bases. The CDR3 length is 19 residues. The germline gives CDR1 SGHDT, CDR2 YYEEEE. V shed 0 bases, J shed 0 bases, and the junction held 14 bases outside the gene matches. The CDR3 protein is CASSLGKLAEGFSSYEQYF. The DNA for the CDR3 is TGTGCCAGCAGCTTGGGAAAACTAGCGGAAGGATTTAGCTCCTACGAGCAGTACTTC.

V and J are TRBV18 and TRBJ2-5; 7 bases fit TRBD1. CDR1 is KGHSH, CDR2 LQKENI, per germline. CDR3 length: 13 residues. With V trimmed by 4 bases and J by 3 bases, 2 bases remained unmatched. CDR3 sequence (DNA): TGTGCCAGCTCACTCGGACAGGAAGAGACCCAGTACTTC. Translated, it gives CASSLGQEETQYF.

This clonotype was recorded many times. The CDR3 sequence: CASSLRDEQFF. CDR3 DNA: TGTGCCAGCAGTTTGAGGGATGAGCAGTTCTTC. The chain recombines TRBV12-3 or TRBV12-4 with TRBJ2-1; D might be TRBD2 (5 bases). Trimming left V 3 bases short and J 8 bases short, with 5 bases between. This CDR3 contains 11 residues.

The chain has TRBV6-1 and TRBJ2-1, with 11 bases matching TRBD2. J lost 10 bases, V lost 5 bases, and 13 bases had no gene match. In germline, CDR1 is MNHNS, CDR2 SASEGT. This CDR3 contains 16 residues. CDR3 in DNA: TGTGCCAGCAGTCGACTAGCGGGGTCCCCGGGCAGGGAGCAGTTCTTC. This codes for CASSRLAGSPGREQFF.

This clonotype was seen more than once but under ten times. The rearrangement uses TRBV11-2 and TRBJ1-5, with 7 positions matching TRBD1. The CDR3 sequence is 16 residues long. Trimming took 7 bases from V and 6 from J; bases not matched to a gene: 15. CDR1 is SGHAT and CDR2 is FQNNGV in the germline V gene. CDR3 residues: CASIHPPGTAGQPQHF. The CDR3 DNA reads as TGTGCCAGCATCCATCCTCCCGGGACAGCCGGTCAGCCCCAGCATTTT.